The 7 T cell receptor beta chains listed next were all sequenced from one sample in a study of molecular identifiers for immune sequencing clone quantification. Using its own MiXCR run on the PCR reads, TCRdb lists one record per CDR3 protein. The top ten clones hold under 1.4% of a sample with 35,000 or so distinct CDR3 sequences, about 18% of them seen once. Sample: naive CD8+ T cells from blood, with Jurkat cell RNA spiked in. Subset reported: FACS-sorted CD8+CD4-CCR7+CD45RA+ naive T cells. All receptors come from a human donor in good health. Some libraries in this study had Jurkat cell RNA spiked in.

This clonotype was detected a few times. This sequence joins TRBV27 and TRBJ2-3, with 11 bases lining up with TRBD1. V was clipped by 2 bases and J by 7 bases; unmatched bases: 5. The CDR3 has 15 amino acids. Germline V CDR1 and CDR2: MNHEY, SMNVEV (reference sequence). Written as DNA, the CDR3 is TGTGCCAGCAGTTTAGCCGGACAGGGGGCATATACGCAGTATTTT. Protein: CASSLAGQGAYTQYF.

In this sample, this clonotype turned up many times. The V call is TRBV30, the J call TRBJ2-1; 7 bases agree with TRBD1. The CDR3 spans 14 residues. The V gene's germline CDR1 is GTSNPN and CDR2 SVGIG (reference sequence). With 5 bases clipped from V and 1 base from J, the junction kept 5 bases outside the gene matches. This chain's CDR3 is CAWDRVGSYNEQFF. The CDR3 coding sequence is TGTGCCTGGGACAGGGTAGGTTCCTACAATGAGCAGTTCTTC.

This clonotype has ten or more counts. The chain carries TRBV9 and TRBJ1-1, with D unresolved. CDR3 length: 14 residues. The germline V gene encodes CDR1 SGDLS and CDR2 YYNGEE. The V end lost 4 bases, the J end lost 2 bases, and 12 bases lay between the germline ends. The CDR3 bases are TGTGCCAGCAGCCCAACCGGTCCTAACACTGAAGCTTTCTTT. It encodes CASSPTGPNTEAFF.

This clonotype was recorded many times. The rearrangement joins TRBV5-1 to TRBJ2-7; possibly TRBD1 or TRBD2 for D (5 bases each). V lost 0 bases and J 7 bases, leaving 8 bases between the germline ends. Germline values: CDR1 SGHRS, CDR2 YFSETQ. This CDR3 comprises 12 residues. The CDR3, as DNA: TGCGCCAGCAGCTTGGCCGGGACGGAGCAGTACTTC. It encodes CASSLAGTEQYF.

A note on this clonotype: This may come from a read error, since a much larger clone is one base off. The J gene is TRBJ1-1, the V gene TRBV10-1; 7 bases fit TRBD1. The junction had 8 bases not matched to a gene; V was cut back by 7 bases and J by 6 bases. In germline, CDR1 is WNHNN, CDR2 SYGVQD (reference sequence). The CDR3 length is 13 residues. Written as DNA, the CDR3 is TGCGCCAGCAATCGACACAGGGGTTCTGAAGCTTTCTTT. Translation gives CASNRHRGSEAFF.

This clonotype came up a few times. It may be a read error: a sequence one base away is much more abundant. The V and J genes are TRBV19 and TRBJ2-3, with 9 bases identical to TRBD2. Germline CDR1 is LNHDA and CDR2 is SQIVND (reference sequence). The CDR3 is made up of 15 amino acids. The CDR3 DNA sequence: TGTGCCTGTAGTATTGGAGGGACTAGCTCAGATACGCAGTATTTT. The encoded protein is CACSIGGTSSDTQYF. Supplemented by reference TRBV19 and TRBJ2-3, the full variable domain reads DGGITQSPKYLFRKEGQNVTLSCEQNLNHDAMYWYRQDPGQGLRLIYYSQIVNDFQKGDIAEGYSVSREKKESFPLTVTSAQKNPTAFYLCACSIGGTSSDTQYFGPGTRLTVL.

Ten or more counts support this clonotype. CDR3 bases: TGTGCCAGCAGTTTCCTAGCGGGAGGGCCTAACAATGAGCAGTTCTTC. Translating gives CASSFLAGGPNNEQFF. The rearrangement uses TRBV27 and TRBJ2-1; 12 nucleotides line up with TRBD2. The germline V gene has CDR1 MNHEY and CDR2 SMNVEV (reference sequence). The CDR3 has 16 amino acids. V gave up 3 bases and J gave up 5 bases; unmatched junction bases: 5.